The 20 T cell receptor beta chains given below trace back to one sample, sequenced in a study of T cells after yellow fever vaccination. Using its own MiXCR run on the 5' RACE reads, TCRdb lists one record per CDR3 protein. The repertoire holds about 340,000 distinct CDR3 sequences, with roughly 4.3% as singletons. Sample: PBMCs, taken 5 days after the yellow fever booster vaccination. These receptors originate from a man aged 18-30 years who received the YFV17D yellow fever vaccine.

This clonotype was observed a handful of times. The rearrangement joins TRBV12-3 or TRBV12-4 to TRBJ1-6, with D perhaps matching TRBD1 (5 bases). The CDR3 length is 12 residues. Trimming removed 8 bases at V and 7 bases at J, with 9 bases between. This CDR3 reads CASGAINSPLHF. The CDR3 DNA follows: TGTGCCAGCGGGGCCATAAATTCACCCCTCCACTTT.

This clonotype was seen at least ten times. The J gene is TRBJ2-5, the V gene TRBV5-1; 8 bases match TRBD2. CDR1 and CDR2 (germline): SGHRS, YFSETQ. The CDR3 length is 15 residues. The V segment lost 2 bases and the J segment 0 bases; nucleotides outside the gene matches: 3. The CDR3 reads CASSLGGGYQETQYF. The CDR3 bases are TGCGCCAGCAGCTTAGGCGGGGGGTACCAAGAGACCCAGTACTTC. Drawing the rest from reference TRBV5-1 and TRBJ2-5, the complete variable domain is KAGVTQTPRYLIKTRGQQVTLSCSPISGHRSVSWYQQTPGQGLQFLFEYFSETQRNKGNFPGRFSGRQFSNSRSEMNVSTLELGDSALYLCASSLGGGYQETQYFGPGTRLLVL.

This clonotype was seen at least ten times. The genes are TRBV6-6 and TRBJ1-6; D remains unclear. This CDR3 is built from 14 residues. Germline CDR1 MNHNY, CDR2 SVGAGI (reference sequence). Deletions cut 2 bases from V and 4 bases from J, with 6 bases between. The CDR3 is CASSYDPYNSPLHF. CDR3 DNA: TGTGCCAGCAGTTACGACCCTTATAATTCACCCCTCCACTTT.

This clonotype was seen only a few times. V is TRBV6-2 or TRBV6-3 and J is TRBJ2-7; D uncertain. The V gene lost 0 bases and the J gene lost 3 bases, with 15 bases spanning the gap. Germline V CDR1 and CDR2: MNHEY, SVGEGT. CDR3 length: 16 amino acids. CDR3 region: CASSYSMGVRHYEQYF. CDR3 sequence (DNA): TGTGCCAGCAGTTACTCGATGGGCGTCCGCCACTACGAGCAGTACTTC.

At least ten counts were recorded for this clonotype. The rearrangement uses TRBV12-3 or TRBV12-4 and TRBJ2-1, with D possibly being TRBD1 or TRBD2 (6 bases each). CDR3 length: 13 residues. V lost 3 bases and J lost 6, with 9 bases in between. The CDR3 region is CASSLRGANEQFF. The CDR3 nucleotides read TGTGCCAGCAGTTTGAGGGGGGCCAATGAGCAGTTCTTC.

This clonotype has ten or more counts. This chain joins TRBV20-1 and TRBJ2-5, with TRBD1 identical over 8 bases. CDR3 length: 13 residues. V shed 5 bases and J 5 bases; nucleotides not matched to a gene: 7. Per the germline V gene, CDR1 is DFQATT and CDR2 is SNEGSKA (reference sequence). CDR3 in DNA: TGCAGTGCTTTCGGACAGGGAAAGGAGACCCAGTACTTC. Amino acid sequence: CSAFGQGKETQYF.

The CDR3 nucleotides are TGTGCCAGCAGTGGGGGACAGGGGGCGTACTACGAGCAGTACTTC. Its translation: CASSGGQGAYYEQYF. The J gene is TRBJ2-7, the V gene TRBV6-1; 12 nucleotides agree with TRBD1. The CDR3 is 15 residues long. Germline V lookup: CDR1 MNHNS, CDR2 SASEGT. The junction had 4 bases not matched to a gene; V was cut back by 4 bases and J by 3 bases.

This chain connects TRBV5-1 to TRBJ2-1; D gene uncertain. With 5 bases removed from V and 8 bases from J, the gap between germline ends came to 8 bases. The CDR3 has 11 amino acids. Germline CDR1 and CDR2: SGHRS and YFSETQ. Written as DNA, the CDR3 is TGCGCCAGCAGTAGGGTGGATGAGCAGTTCTTC. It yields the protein CASSRVDEQFF.

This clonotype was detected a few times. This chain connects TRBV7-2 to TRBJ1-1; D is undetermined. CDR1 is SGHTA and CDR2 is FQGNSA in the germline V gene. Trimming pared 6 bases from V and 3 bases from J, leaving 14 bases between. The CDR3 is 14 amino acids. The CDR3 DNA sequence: TGTGCCAGCAGGCCGGCGGCATACGACACTGAAGCTTTCTTT. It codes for CASRPAAYDTEAFF.

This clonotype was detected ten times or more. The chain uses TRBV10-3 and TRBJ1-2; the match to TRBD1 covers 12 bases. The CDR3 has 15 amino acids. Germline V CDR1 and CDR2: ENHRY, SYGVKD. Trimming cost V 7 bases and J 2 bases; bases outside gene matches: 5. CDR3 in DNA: TGTGCCATCAAGCCCGGGACAGGGGGCAACTATGGCTACACCTTC. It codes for CAIKPGTGGNYGYTF.

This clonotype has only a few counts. CDR3: CARAGPQMNTEAFF. In DNA, the CDR3 is TGTGCCAGGGCGGGACCTCAGATGAACACTGAAGCTTTCTTT. The V call is TRBV6-1, the J call TRBJ1-1; D possibly corresponds to TRBD1 (5 bases). Germline V gene data show CDR1 as MNHNS and CDR2 as SASEGT. V lost 9 bases and J lost 0, with 14 bases in between. This CDR3 is 14 amino acids long.

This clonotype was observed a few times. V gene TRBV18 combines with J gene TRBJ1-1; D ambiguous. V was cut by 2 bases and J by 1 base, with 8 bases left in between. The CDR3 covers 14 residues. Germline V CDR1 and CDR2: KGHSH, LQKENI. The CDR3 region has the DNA TGTGCCAGCTCACCAACTTCTCAGAACACTGAAGCTTTCTTT. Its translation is CASSPTSQNTEAFF.

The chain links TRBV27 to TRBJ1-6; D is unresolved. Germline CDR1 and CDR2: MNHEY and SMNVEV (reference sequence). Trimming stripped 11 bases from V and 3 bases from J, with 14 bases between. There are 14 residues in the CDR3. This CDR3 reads CASARSGYNSPLHF. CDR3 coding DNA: TGTGCCTCCGCAAGGTCGGGCTATAATTCACCCCTCCACTTT.

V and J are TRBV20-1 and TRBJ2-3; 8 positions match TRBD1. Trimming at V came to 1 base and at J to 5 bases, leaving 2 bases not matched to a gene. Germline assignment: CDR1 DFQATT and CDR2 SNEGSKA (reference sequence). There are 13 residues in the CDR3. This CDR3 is CSARGTGLDTQYF. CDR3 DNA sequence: TGCAGTGCTAGAGGGACAGGGTTAGATACGCAGTATTTT.

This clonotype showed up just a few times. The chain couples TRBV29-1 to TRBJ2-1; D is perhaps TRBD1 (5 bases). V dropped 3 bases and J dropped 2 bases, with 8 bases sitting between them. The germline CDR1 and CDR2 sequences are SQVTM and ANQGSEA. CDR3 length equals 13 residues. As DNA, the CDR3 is TGCAGCGTTGACAGGGTTACCTACAATGAGCAGTTCTTC. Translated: CSVDRVTYNEQFF.

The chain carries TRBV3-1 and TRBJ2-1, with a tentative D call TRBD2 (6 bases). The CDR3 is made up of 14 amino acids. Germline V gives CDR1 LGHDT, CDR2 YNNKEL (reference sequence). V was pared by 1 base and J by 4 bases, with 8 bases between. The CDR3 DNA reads TGTGCCAGCAGCCAAGGAGGGAGGTACAATGAGCAGTTCTTC. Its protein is CASSQGGRYNEQFF.

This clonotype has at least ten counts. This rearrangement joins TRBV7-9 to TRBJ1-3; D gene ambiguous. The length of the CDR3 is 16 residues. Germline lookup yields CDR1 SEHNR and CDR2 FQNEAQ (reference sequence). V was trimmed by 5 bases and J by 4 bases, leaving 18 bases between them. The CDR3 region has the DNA TGTGCCAGCAGCCCCTTGGGCCTGGAAGAAGGAAACACCATATATTTT. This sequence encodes CASSPLGLEEGNTIYF.

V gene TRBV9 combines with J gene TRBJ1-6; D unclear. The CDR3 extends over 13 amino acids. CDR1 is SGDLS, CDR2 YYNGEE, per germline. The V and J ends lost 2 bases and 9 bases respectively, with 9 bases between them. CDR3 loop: CASSVKEGSPLHF. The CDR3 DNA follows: TGTGCCAGCAGCGTCAAGGAGGGTTCACCCCTCCACTTT.

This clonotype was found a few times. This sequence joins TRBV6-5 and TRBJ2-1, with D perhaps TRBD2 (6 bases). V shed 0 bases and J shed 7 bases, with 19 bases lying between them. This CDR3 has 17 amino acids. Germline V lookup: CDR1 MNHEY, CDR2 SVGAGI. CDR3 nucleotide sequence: TGTGCCAGCAGTTACTCGCGGACTACAGCATCACGAAATGAGCAGTTCTTC. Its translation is CASSYSRTTASRNEQFF.

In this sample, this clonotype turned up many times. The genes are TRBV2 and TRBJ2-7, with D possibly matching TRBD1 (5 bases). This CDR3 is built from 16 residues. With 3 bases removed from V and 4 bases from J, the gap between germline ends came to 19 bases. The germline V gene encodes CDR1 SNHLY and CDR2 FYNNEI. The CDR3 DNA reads TGTGCCAGCAGTGAGGGGCTGAATAACTTCGTTTACGAGCAGTACGTC. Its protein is CASSEGLNNFVYEQYV.